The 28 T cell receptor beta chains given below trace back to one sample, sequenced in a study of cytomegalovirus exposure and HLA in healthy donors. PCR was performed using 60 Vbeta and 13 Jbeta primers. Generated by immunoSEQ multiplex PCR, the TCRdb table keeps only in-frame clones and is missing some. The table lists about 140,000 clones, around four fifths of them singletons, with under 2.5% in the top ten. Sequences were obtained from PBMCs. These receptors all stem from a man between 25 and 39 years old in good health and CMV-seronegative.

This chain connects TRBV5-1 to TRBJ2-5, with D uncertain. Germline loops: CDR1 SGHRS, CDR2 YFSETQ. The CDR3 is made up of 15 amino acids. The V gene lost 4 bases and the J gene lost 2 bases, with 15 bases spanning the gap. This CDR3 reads CASSRDSVRQETQYF. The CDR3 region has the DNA TGCGCCAGCAGCCGAGACTCCGTCAGACAAGAGACCCAGTACTTC.

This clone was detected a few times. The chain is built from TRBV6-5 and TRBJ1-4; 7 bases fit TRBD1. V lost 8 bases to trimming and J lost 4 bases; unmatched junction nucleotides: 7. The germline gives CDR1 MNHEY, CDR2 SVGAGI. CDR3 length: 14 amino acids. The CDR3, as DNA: TGTGCCAGCCGGGGGACAGTGATTAATGAAAAACTGTTTTTT. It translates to CASRGTVINEKLFF.

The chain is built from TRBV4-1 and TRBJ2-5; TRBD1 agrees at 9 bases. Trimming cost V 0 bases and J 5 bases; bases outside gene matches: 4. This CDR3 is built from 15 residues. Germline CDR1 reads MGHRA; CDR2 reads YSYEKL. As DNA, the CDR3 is TGCGCCAGCAGCCAAGAGGGACAGGGAGGGGAGACCCAGTACTTC. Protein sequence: CASSQEGQGGETQYF.

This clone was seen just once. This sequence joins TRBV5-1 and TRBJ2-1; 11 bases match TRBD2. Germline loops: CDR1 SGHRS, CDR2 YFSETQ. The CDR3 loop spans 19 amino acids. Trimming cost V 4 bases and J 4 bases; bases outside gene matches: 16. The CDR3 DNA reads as TGCGCCAGCAGCCACTCCCCGGGCCTACTAGCGGGGGAATACAATGAGCAGTTCTTC. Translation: CASSHSPGLLAGEYNEQFF. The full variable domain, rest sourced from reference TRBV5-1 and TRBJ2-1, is KAGVTQTPRYLIKTRGQQVTLSCSPISGHRSVSWYQQTPGQGLQFLFEYFSETQRNKGNFPGRFSGRQFSNSRSEMNVSTLELGDSALYLCASSHSPGLLAGEYNEQFFGPGTRLTVL.

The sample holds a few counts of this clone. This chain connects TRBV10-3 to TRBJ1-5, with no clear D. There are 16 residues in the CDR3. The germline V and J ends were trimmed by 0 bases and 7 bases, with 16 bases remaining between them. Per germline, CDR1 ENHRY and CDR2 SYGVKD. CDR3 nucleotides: TGTGCCATCAGTGAGTCCTTAACTCGAGGGAACCAGCCCCAGCATTTT. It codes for CAISESLTRGNQPQHF.

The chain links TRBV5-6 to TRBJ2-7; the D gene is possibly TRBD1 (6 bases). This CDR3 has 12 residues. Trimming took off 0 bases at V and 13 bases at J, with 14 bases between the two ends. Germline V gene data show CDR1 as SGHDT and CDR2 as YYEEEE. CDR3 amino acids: CASSLGQERPYF. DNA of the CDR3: TGTGCCAGCAGCTTGGGACAGGAGAGACCCTACTTC.

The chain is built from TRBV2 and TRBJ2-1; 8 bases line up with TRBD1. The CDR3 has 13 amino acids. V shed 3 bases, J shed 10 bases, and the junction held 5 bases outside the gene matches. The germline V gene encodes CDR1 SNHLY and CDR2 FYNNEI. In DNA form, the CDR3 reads TGTGCCAGCAGTGACAGGGGGCAAGGGGAGCAGTTCTTC. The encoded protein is CASSDRGQGEQFF.

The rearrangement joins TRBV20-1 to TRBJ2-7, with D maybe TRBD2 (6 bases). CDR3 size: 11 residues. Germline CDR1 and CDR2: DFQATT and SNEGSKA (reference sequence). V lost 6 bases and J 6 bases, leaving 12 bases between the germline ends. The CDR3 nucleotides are TGCAGTGCCAAGGGACTCGCCGAGCAGTACTTC. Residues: CSAKGLAEQYF.

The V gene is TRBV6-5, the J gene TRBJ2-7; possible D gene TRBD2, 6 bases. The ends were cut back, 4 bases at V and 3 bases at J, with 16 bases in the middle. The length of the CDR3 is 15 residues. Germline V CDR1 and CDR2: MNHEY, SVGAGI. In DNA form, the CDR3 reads TGTGCCAGCAGTTCCCTCGGGACTGGTGGCTACGAGCAGTACTTC. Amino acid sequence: CASSSLGTGGYEQYF.

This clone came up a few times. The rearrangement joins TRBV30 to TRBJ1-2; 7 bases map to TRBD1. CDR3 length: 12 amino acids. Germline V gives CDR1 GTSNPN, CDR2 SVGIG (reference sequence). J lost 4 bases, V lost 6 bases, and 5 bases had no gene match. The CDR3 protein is CACNRGRYGYTF. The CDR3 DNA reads TGTGCCTGCAACAGGGGTCGCTATGGCTACACCTTC.

In DNA form, the CDR3 reads TGCGCCAGTCAGCGGGGCGGGAGCACAGATACGCAGTATTTT. Translating it yields CASQRGGSTDTQYF. The chain is built from TRBV10-1 and TRBJ2-3; 7 positions agree with TRBD2. Germline CDR1 reads WNHNN; CDR2 reads SYGVQD (reference sequence). J gave up 0 bases and V 9 bases, and 6 bases lay outside the gene matches. The CDR3 length is 14 residues.

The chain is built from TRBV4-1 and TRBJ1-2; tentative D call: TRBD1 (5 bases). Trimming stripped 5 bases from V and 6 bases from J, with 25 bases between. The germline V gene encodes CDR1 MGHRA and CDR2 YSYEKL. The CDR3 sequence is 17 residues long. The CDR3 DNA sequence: TGCGCCAGCAGCAATACTTCACGGGCCGGGAGGGGCCATGGCTACACCTTC. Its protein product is CASSNTSRAGRGHGYTF.

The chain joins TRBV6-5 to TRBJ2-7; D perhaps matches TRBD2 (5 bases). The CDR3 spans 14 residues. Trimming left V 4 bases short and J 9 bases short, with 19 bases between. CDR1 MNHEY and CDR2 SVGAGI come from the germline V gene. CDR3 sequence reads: CASSWIGRDNRQYF. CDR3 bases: TGTGCCAGCAGTTGGATCGGTCGGGATAATAGGCAGTACTTC.

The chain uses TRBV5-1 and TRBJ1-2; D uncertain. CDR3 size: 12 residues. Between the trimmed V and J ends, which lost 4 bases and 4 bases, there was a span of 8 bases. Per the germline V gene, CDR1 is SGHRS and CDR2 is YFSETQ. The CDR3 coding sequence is TGCGCCAGCAGCCCCCCGGGCTATGGCTACACCTTC. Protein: CASSPPGYGYTF.

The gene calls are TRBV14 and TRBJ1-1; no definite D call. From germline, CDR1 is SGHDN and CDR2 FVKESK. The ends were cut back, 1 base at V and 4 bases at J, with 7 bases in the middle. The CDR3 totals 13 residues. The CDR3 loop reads CASSQVGSTEAFF. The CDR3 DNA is TGTGCCAGCAGCCAAGTGGGGAGCACTGAAGCTTTCTTT.

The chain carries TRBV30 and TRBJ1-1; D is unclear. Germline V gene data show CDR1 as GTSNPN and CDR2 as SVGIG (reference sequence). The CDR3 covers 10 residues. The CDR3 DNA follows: TGTGCATACGAGCGTACTGAAGCTTTCTTT. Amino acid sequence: CAYERTEAFF. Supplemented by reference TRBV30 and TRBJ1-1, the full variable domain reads SQTIHQWPATLVQPVGSPLSLECTVEGTSNPNLYWYRQAAGRGLQLLFYSVGIGQISSEVPQNLSASRPQDRQFILSSKKLLLSDSGFYLCAYERTEAFFGQGTRLTVV.

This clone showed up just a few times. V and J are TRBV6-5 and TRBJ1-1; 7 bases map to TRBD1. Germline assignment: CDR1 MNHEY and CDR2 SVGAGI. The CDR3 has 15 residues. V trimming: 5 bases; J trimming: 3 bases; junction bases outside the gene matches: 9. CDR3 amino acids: CASSRVDRADTEAFF. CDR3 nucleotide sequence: TGTGCCAGCAGTCGGGTTGACAGGGCGGACACTGAAGCTTTCTTT.

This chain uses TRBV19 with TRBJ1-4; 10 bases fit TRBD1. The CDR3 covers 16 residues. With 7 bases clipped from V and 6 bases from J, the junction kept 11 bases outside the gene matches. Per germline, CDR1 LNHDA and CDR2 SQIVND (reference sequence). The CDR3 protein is CASTFNRDRGDEKLFF. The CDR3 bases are TGTGCCAGTACCTTCAACCGGGACAGGGGAGATGAAAAACTGTTTTTT.

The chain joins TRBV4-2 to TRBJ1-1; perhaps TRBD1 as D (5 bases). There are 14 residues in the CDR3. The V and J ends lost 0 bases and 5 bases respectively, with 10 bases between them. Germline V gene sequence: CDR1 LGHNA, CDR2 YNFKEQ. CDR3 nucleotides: TGTGCCAGCAGCCAAGATTTTCAGGGAACTGAAGCTTTCTTT. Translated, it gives CASSQDFQGTEAFF.

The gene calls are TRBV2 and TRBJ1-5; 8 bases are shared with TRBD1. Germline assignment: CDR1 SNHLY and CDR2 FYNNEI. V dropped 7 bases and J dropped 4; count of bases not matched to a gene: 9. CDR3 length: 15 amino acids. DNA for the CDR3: TGTGCCAGCAACCCAGGACAGGGACCAAATCAGCCCCAGCATTTT. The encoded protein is CASNPGQGPNQPQHF. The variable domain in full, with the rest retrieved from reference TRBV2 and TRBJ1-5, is EPEVTQTPSHQVTQMGQEVILRCVPISNHLYFYWYRQILGQKVEFLVSFYNNEISEKSEIFDDQFSVERPDGSNFTLKIRSTKLEDSAMYFCASNPGQGPNQPQHFGDGTRLSIL.

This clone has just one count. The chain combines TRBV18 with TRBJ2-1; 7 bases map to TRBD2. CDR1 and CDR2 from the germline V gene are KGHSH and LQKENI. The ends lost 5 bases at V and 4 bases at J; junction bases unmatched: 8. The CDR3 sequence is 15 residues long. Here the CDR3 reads CASSVRDYLYNEQFF. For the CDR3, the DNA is TGTGCCAGCTCAGTCCGGGACTACCTATACAATGAGCAGTTCTTC.

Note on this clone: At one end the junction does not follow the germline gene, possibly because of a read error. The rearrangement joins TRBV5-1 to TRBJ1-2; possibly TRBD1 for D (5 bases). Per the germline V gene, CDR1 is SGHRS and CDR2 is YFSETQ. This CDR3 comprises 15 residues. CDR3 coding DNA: TGCGCCAGCAGCTTGGCGGCCAGGGCTGAGGAAGGCTACCCCTTC. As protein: CASSLAARAEEGYPF.

In nucleotides, the CDR3 is TGTGCCAGCAGTGAAACGACACGCAGCTCTGGAAACACCATATATTTT. Translating gives CASSETTRSSGNTIYF. The V gene is TRBV25-1, the J gene TRBJ1-3; no clear D. CDR1 MGHDK and CDR2 SYGVNS come from the germline V gene. Between the trimmed V and J ends, which lost 2 bases and 0 bases, there was a span of 11 bases. This CDR3 region has 16 residues.

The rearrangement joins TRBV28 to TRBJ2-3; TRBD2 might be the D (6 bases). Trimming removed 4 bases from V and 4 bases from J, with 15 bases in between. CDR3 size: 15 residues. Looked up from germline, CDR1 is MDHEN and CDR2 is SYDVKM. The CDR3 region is CASSSAQGTPDTQYF. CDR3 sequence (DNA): TGTGCCAGCAGTTCAGCACAAGGGACTCCAGATACGCAGTATTTT. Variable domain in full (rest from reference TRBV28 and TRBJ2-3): DVKVTQSSRYLVKRTGEKVFLECVQDMDHENMFWYRQDPGLGLRLIYFSYDVKMKEKGDIPEGYSVSREKKERFSLILESASTNQTSMYLCASSSAQGTPDTQYFGPGTRLTVL.

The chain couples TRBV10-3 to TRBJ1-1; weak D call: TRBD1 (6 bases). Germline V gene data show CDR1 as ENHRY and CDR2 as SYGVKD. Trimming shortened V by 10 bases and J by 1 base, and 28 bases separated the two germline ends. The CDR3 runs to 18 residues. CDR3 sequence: CATNGQSAQWGGNTEAFF. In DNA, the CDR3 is TGTGCCACCAACGGACAGAGTGCTCAATGGGGGGGGAACACTGAAGCTTTCTTT.

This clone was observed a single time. CDR3 sequence: CASSEAPAYGYTF. CDR3 nucleotide sequence: TGTGCCAGCAGTGAAGCGCCCGCGTATGGCTACACCTTC. The V gene is TRBV2, the J gene TRBJ1-2; D remains unclear. The germline gives CDR1 SNHLY, CDR2 FYNNEI. The CDR3 runs 13 residues. Trimming cost V 0 bases and J 5 bases, with 7 bases left between them.

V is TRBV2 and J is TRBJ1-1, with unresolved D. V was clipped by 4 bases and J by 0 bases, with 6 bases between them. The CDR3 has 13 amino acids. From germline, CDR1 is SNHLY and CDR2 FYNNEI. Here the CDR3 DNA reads TGTGCCAGCAGTGTTTCCGTGAACACTGAAGCTTTCTTT. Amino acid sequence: CASSVSVNTEAFF. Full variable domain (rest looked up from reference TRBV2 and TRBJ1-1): EPEVTQTPSHQVTQMGQEVILRCVPISNHLYFYWYRQILGQKVEFLVSFYNNEISEKSEIFDDQFSVERPDGSNFTLKIRSTKLEDSAMYFCASSVSVNTEAFFGQGTRLTVV.

CDR3 amino acids: CSVRTGGHSPLHF. CDR3 in DNA: TGCAGCGTTCGGACAGGGGGCCATTCACCCCTCCACTTT. V and J are TRBV29-1 and TRBJ1-6, with 11 positions matching TRBD1. J gave up 8 bases and V 5 bases, and 2 bases lay outside the gene matches. The CDR3 loop spans 13 amino acids. The germline V gene encodes CDR1 SQVTM and CDR2 ANQGSEA.